This passage covers 20 T cell receptor beta chains from one sample sequenced in a study of blood T cell repertoires in COVID-19. Here immunoSEQ multiplex PCR was the method, and the copy in TCRdb shows in-frame clones only, minus some. This table holds around 180,000 clones, 85% to 90% found once. Material: PBMCs or T cells enriched from blood (not recorded which). Source of these receptors: a woman between 40 and 55 years old with acute COVID-19.

This chain links TRBV4-1 with TRBJ1-4, with 10 bases aligning to TRBD1. With V trimmed by 5 bases and J by 6 bases, 6 bases remained unmatched. Germline V gene sequence: CDR1 MGHRA, CDR2 YSYEKL. The CDR3 is made up of 15 amino acids. CDR3 residues: CASSIPGTGDEKLFF. The CDR3 DNA follows: TGCGCCAGCAGCATTCCCGGGACAGGGGATGAAAAACTGTTTTTT.

The J gene is TRBJ2-2, the V gene TRBV28, with TRBD2 matching 9 bases. Trimming removed 3 bases from V and 6 bases from J; junction bases left unmatched: 8. Germline CDR1 reads MDHEN; CDR2 reads SYDVKM. This CDR3 contains 16 residues. The CDR3 coding sequence is TGTGCCAGCAGTTTTTCCGCGGGGGGGAGAGCCGGGGAGCTGTTTTTT. It specifies CASSFSAGGRAGELFF.

V is TRBV13 and J is TRBJ1-3; D gene ambiguous. Trimming took off 3 bases at V and 1 base at J, with 10 bases between the two ends. CDR1 PRHDT and CDR2 FYEKMQ come from the germline V gene (reference sequence). The CDR3 runs 15 residues. The CDR3 DNA sequence: TGTGCCAGCAGCTTTTCCCACCTATCTGGAAACACCATATATTTT. Amino acids: CASSFSHLSGNTIYF.

This chain joins TRBV10-1 and TRBJ1-5, with 7 bases lining up with TRBD1. J was trimmed by 9 bases and V by 8 bases; bases with no gene match: 10. This CDR3 has 13 amino acids. Germline V gives CDR1 WNHNN, CDR2 SYGVQD (reference sequence). CDR3 sequence (DNA): TGCGCCAGCCAGGCAGGGGGGCAATTGCCCCAGCATTTT. Its protein is CASQAGGQLPQHF.

The chain has TRBV3-1 (or the pseudogene TRBV3-2) and TRBJ2-7; D gene ambiguous. This CDR3 spans 13 amino acids. Trimming removed 4 bases from V and 2 bases from J, with 9 bases in between. The germline CDR1 and CDR2 sequences are LGHDT and YNNKEL (reference sequence). Here the CDR3 DNA reads TGTGCCAGCAGCCGAGCTCCCCCCTACGAGCAGTACTTC. Translating gives CASSRAPPYEQYF.

The chain carries TRBV5-1 and TRBJ2-7; TRBD2 aligns across 7 bases. Per germline, CDR1 SGHRS and CDR2 YFSETQ. Unmatched junction bases numbered 6, after V lost 5 bases and J lost 1 base. This CDR3 region has 14 residues. CDR3: CASSRGDGSYEQYF. DNA of the CDR3: TGCGCCAGCAGTCGGGGGGACGGATCCTACGAGCAGTACTTC.

J is TRBJ2-2 and V is TRBV4-1; 12 positions match TRBD2. Germline CDR1 MGHRA, CDR2 YSYEKL. CDR3 length equals 16 residues. J was trimmed by 5 bases and V by 4 bases; bases with no gene match: 5. Here the CDR3 DNA reads TGCGCCAGCAGCCTGCGACTAGCGGGGGAAACCGGGGAGCTGTTTTTT. Residues: CASSLRLAGETGELFF.

J is TRBJ2-2 and V is TRBV5-5, with a tentative D call TRBD1 (6 bases). The CDR3 contains 16 residues. V lost 0 bases and J 0 bases, leaving 9 bases between the germline ends. Germline V gene lookup returns CDR1 SGHKS and CDR2 YYEKEE (reference sequence). The CDR3 is CASSLEWTANTGELFF. The CDR3 DNA sequence: TGTGCCAGCAGCTTGGAGTGGACAGCGAACACCGGGGAGCTGTTTTTT.

J is TRBJ1-4 and V is TRBV6-5; 7 bases are a match to TRBD1. Per germline, CDR1 MNHEY and CDR2 SVGAGI. Unmatched junction bases numbered 3, after V lost 0 bases and J lost 5 bases. The CDR3 consists of 15 residues. This CDR3 is CASSYSGRGNEKLFF. In nucleotides, the CDR3 is TGTGCCAGCAGTTACTCTGGCAGGGGGAATGAAAAACTGTTTTTT.

The V gene is TRBV7-5, the J gene TRBJ1-2; TRBD1 reflects the table's D call only, with no check against the DNA. TRBV7-5 is tagged as a pseudogene. This CDR3 contains 14 residues. In DNA, the CDR3 is TGTGTCAGAAGCCCAAAAGACAGGGGTGTGGGGTACACCTTC. Its protein product is CVRSPKDRGVGYTF.

The chain links TRBV6-2 or TRBV6-3 to TRBJ2-2; possibly TRBD1 for D (6 bases). Per the germline V gene, CDR1 is MNHEY and CDR2 is SVGEGT. The CDR3 covers 18 residues. V lost 6 bases and J lost 1, with 21 bases in between. CDR3 loop: CASSPWPPTGKNTGELFF. The CDR3 region has the DNA TGTGCCAGCAGCCCCTGGCCCCCTACAGGGAAGAACACCGGGGAGCTGTTTTTT.

This clone came up once. The chain joins TRBV5-1 to TRBJ1-4; D is unresolved. Deletions cut 0 bases from V and 4 bases from J, with 7 bases between. The CDR3 runs 14 residues. CDR1 and CDR2 from the germline V gene are SGHRS and YFSETQ. The CDR3 protein is CASSLDRVNEKLFF. DNA for the CDR3: TGCGCCAGCAGCTTGGACCGAGTTAATGAAAAACTGTTTTTT.

The rearrangement joins TRBV5-1 to TRBJ2-5, with 8 bases lining up with TRBD2. The V and J ends lost 0 bases and 3 bases, in that order; junction bases with no gene match: 10. This CDR3 region has 17 residues. Looked up from germline, CDR1 is SGHRS and CDR2 is YFSETQ. CDR3 nucleotides: TGCGCCAGCAGCTTGGGCCGGCTAGCGGGCGCTGAAGAGACCCAGTACTTC. Its translation is CASSLGRLAGAEETQYF.

The genes are TRBV18 and TRBJ2-1; TRBD1 aligns across 7 bases. Germline assignment: CDR1 KGHSH and CDR2 LQKENI. With 3 bases clipped from V and 5 bases from J, the junction kept 7 bases outside the gene matches. The CDR3 runs to 15 residues. CDR3 sequence: CASSPGWGTDNEQFF. CDR3 sequence (DNA): TGTGCCAGCTCACCGGGATGGGGGACAGACAATGAGCAGTTCTTC.

The chain uses TRBV27 and TRBJ1-5; the D gene is possibly TRBD1 (6 bases). CDR3 length: 14 amino acids. V was clipped by 2 bases and J by 7 bases, with 12 bases between them. Germline values: CDR1 MNHEY, CDR2 SMNVEV (reference sequence). For the CDR3, the DNA is TGTGCCAGCAGTTTAAATCACAGGGCACAGCCCCAGCATTTT. Translation gives CASSLNHRAQPQHF.

The chain is built from TRBV4-1 and TRBJ1-4, with TRBD1 matching 7 bases. V was clipped by 1 base and J by 7 bases; unmatched bases: 12. The CDR3 contains 17 residues. Germline loops: CDR1 MGHRA, CDR2 YSYEKL. The CDR3 here is CASSQVPTVQGTEKLFF. CDR3 bases: TGCGCCAGCAGCCAAGTCCCCACCGTACAGGGGACTGAAAAACTGTTTTTT.

This clone was seen just once. The V and J genes are TRBV6-5 and TRBJ1-2; D is possibly TRBD1 (6 bases). The CDR3 extends over 14 amino acids. Trimming shortened V by 0 bases and J by 7 bases, and 12 bases separated the two germline ends. Per the germline V gene, CDR1 is MNHEY and CDR2 is SVGAGI. The CDR3 bases are TGTGCCAGCAGTTACTCGGGGGGGCAAGGTGGCTACACCTTC. Translation: CASSYSGGQGGYTF.

This chain joins TRBV12-3 or TRBV12-4 and TRBJ1-1; 7 bases line up with TRBD1. There are 11 residues in the CDR3. The J segment lost 3 bases and the V segment lost 8 bases, leaving 0 bases of the junction unmatched. The CDR3 spells CASQGDTEAFF. Written as DNA, the CDR3 is TGTGCCAGCCAGGGGGACACTGAAGCTTTCTTT.

This clone was seen a single time. This rearrangement joins TRBV20-1 to TRBJ1-4; D remains unclear. V lost 6 bases and J 6 bases, leaving 8 bases between the germline ends. Per the germline V gene, CDR1 is DFQATT and CDR2 is SNEGSKA (reference sequence). This CDR3 has 11 amino acids. Here the CDR3 reads CSAANHEKLFF. In DNA form, the CDR3 reads TGCAGTGCGGCCAATCATGAAAAACTGTTTTTT.

The CDR3 DNA reads as TGCGCCAGCAGCTTGGTCGCAGGACAGGAGAATGAGCAGTTCTTC. Translation gives CASSLVAGQENEQFF. The chain uses TRBV5-1 and TRBJ2-1, with 7 bases that match TRBD1. This CDR3 has 15 amino acids. V lost 0 bases, J lost 7 bases, and 7 bases stayed unmatched. CDR1 is SGHRS, CDR2 YFSETQ, per germline.